A single sample gave rise to the 9 T cell receptor beta chains below, sequenced in a study of T cell responses to AZD1222 COVID-19 vaccine. Assay: immunoSEQ multiplex PCR; the TCRdb copy retains only in-frame clones and omits some. Of roughly 180,000 clones listed, roughly 91% were seen once; the top ten hold under 1.1%. This specimen consisted of peripheral blood, obtained 28 days after the second dose of the MenACWY control vaccine. All receptors derive from an adult who received the MenACWY meningococcal vaccine as a control.

This rearrangement joins TRBV5-3 to TRBJ2-5; 9 bases are a match to TRBD2. TRBV5-3 is sorted into the ORF group, with uncertain function. The V segment lost 4 bases and the J segment 5 bases; nucleotides outside the gene matches: 9. The CDR3 sequence is 15 residues long. For the CDR3, the DNA is TGTGCCAGAAGCCCACAGCGGGGGGAAATGGAGACCCAGTACTTC. Translating it yields CARSPQRGEMETQYF.

The rearrangement uses TRBV6-5 and TRBJ1-2; tentative D call: TRBD1 (6 bases). Germline V gene sequence: CDR1 MNHEY, CDR2 SVGAGI. With 0 bases removed from V and 4 bases from J, the gap between germline ends came to 12 bases. There are 15 residues in the CDR3. The CDR3: CASSYSDSGPYGYTF. DNA of the CDR3: TGTGCCAGCAGTTACTCGGACAGCGGACCCTATGGCTACACCTTC.

This chain links TRBV19 with TRBJ1-1, with D perhaps matching TRBD1 (6 bases). This CDR3 contains 16 residues. V gave up 6 bases and J gave up 2 bases, with 19 bases separating them. CDR1 and CDR2 (germline): LNHDA, SQIVND (reference sequence). The CDR3 loop is CASRSMDRAKNTEAFF. The CDR3 DNA sequence: TGTGCCAGTAGGTCTATGGACAGAGCCAAAAACACTGAAGCTTTCTTT. Filled out from reference TRBV19 and TRBJ1-1, the complete variable domain reads DGGITQSPKYLFRKEGQNVTLSCEQNLNHDAMYWYRQDPGQGLRLIYYSQIVNDFQKGDIAEGYSVSREKKESFPLTVTSAQKNPTAFYLCASRSMDRAKNTEAFFGQGTRLTVV.

V usage is TRBV7-9 and J usage is TRBJ2-5, with 8 bases aligning to TRBD1. This CDR3 has 13 residues. Germline V gene lookup returns CDR1 SEHNR and CDR2 FQNEAQ (reference sequence). Germline trimming cut 5 bases from V and 3 bases from J; bases unmatched to any gene: 2. In DNA, the CDR3 is TGTGCCAGCAGCCGGACAGGGAAAGAGACCCAGTACTTC. Residues: CASSRTGKETQYF.

V and J are TRBV19 and TRBJ1-2; the D gene is possibly TRBD1 (5 bases). The germline V and J ends were trimmed by 7 bases and 2 bases, with 17 bases remaining between them. There are 15 residues in the CDR3. Germline CDR1 reads LNHDA; CDR2 reads SQIVND (reference sequence). This CDR3 reads CASTPMGRLNYGYTF. CDR3 DNA sequence: TGTGCCAGTACCCCTATGGGACGGTTGAACTATGGCTACACCTTC.

The CDR3 reads CASSTPGSNEQFF. In nucleotides, the CDR3 is TGTGCCAGTAGTACCCCTGGGAGCAATGAGCAGTTCTTC. This chain connects TRBV19 to TRBJ2-1; possibly TRBD2 for D (5 bases). This CDR3 spans 13 amino acids. The V gene lost 4 bases and the J gene lost 6 bases, with 10 bases spanning the gap. Germline V gives CDR1 LNHDA, CDR2 SQIVND (reference sequence).

The V gene is TRBV5-6, the J gene TRBJ1-2; no clear D gene. The CDR3 extends over 12 amino acids. Germline V lookup: CDR1 SGHDT, CDR2 YYEEEE. With 2 bases removed from V and 6 bases from J, the gap between germline ends came to 8 bases. This CDR3 reads CASSFGGNGYTF. In DNA, the CDR3 is TGTGCCAGCAGCTTTGGAGGAAATGGCTACACCTTC.

This chain joins TRBV5-5 and TRBJ2-2; 8 bases align to TRBD1. The V gene end was trimmed by 4 bases and the J gene end by 0 bases; junction bases not matched to a gene: 2. The CDR3 consists of 15 residues. CDR1 and CDR2 (germline): SGHKS, YYEKEE (reference sequence). Written as DNA, the CDR3 is TGTGCCAGCAGCGTGACAGGGGCGAACACCGGGGAGCTGTTTTTT. This codes for CASSVTGANTGELFF.

Here the CDR3 DNA reads TGCGCCAGCAGCTCAACAGGGAACGAGCAGTTCTTC. This translates into CASSSTGNEQFF. The chain links TRBV5-1 to TRBJ2-1, with D possibly TRBD1 on 6 matching bases. The CDR3 runs to 12 residues. The germline V and J ends were trimmed by 3 bases and 10 bases, with 11 bases remaining between them. Germline V gives CDR1 SGHRS, CDR2 YFSETQ.